These 4 T cell receptor beta chains were all obtained from the same sample, sequenced in a study of regulatory T cells in long-lasting Graves disease. Investigators prepared the TCR beta libraries by applying iRepertoire HTBI primers and Arm-PCR of CDR3 regions. TCRdb re-called the multiplex PCR reads with MiXCR, one entry per CDR3 protein. Among nearly 350,000 distinct CDR3 sequences, roughly a fifth were seen once, and the ten largest hold over 25%. The time point denotes: persistent/refractory GD, antithyroid drugs over 5 years with positive TRAb. The TCR library was made from RNA extracted from PBMCs. Source: peripheral blood mononuclear cells (PBMCs), taken when the disease was refractory, from a patient treated with antithyroid drugs. The receptors stem from a female donor with Graves disease.

This clonotype was recorded a few times. V gene TRBV10-3 combines with J gene TRBJ2-6; no clear D gene. CDR3 length equals 16 residues. Per germline, CDR1 ENHRY and CDR2 SYGVKD. Between the trimmed V and J ends, which lost 5 bases and 0 bases, there was a span of 11 bases. CDR3 amino acids: CAISLGLGSGANVLTF. CDR3 sequence (DNA): TGTGCCATCAGTTTAGGATTGGGCTCTGGGGCCAACGTCCTGACTTTC.

V usage is TRBV27 and J usage is TRBJ2-7; D not resolved. V shed 2 bases and J shed 0 bases, with 11 bases lying between them. This CDR3 comprises 15 residues. Germline values: CDR1 MNHEY, CDR2 SMNVEV (reference sequence). The CDR3 sequence: CASSLTFRNSYEQYF. The CDR3, as DNA: TGTGCCAGCAGTTTAACCTTTCGTAACTCCTACGAGCAGTACTTC.

J is TRBJ1-2 and V is TRBV4-1; 9 bases map to TRBD1. V gave up 2 bases and J gave up 5 bases; unmatched junction bases: 9. The V gene's germline CDR1 is MGHRA and CDR2 YSYEKL. The CDR3 has 16 residues. The CDR3 DNA follows: TGCGCCAGCAGCCAAAGAGGACAGGGGTACATATATGGCTACACCTTC. Its protein product is CASSQRGQGYIYGYTF.

A few counts support this clonotype. This chain joins TRBV20-1 and TRBJ1-1; the D is unclear. Deletions cut 2 bases from V and 1 base from J, with 5 bases between. This CDR3 region has 12 residues. CDR1 DFQATT and CDR2 SNEGSKA come from the germline V gene (reference sequence). Written as DNA, the CDR3 is TGCAGTGCTAGAAGGGCGAACACTGAAGCTTTCTTT. It is translated as CSARRANTEAFF.